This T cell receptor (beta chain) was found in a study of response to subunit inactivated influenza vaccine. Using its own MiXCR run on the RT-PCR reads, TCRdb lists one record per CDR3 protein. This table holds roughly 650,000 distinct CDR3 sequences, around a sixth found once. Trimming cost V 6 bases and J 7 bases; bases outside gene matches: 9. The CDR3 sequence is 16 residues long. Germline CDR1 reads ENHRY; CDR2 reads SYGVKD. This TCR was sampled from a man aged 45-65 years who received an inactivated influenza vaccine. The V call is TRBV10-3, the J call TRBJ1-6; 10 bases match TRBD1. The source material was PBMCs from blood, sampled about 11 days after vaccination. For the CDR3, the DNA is TGTGCCATCAGCTATACCTCGGACAGGGGGAATTCACCCCTCCACTTT. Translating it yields CAISYTSDRGNSPLHF.